Below, 26 T cell receptor beta chains from the same sample are listed, as sequenced in a study of blood T cell repertoires in COVID-19. TCRdb's copy holds only in-frame clones and misses some; the assay was immunoSEQ multiplex PCR. The repertoire includes a few hundred thousand clones, approximately 81% of them detected once, and roughly 6.7% sits in the top ten. Sequenced: PBMCs or T cells enriched from blood (not recorded which). The source of these receptors is a woman in her 50s who had been exposed to COVID-19.

This chain links TRBV28 with TRBJ1-1; maybe TRBD1 (5 bases). The length of the CDR3 is 16 residues. In germline, CDR1 is MDHEN, CDR2 SYDVKM. The V and J ends lost 6 bases and 6 bases respectively, with 23 bases between them. This chain's CDR3 is CASSLGHPGGNPEAFF. CDR3 nucleotide sequence: TGTGCCAGCAGCCTCGGACACCCGGGCGGTAACCCTGAAGCTTTCTTT.

CDR3 loop: CATTGGANVLTF. The CDR3 DNA sequence: TGTGCCACCACCGGGGGGGCCAACGTCCTGACTTTC. J is TRBJ2-6 and V is TRBV28, with unresolved D. This CDR3 has 12 amino acids. The germline V gene has CDR1 MDHEN and CDR2 SYDVKM. The V end was cut by 10 bases, the J end by 4 bases, with 8 bases between.

The chain is built from TRBV13 and TRBJ2-1; no reliable D call. From germline, CDR1 is PRHDT and CDR2 FYEKMQ (reference sequence). V lost 5 bases, J lost 8 bases, and 10 bases lay in between. There are 12 residues in the CDR3. The CDR3 reads CASSATTDEQFF. In DNA, the CDR3 is TGTGCCAGCAGCGCGACAACCGATGAGCAGTTCTTC. Combining the CDR3 with reference TRBV13 and TRBJ2-1 gives the whole variable domain AAGVIQSPRHLIKEKRETATLKCYPIPRHDTVYWYQQGPGQDPQFLISFYEKMQSDKGSIPDRFSAQQFSDYHSELNMSSLELGDSALYFCASSATTDEQFFGPGTRLTVL.

The chain recombines TRBV6-1 with TRBJ1-1; possibly TRBD1 for D (5 bases). Per germline, CDR1 MNHNS and CDR2 SASEGT. V lost 1 base and J lost 7, with 10 bases in between. This CDR3 is 13 amino acids long. CDR3: CASSEVGRDEAFF. In DNA form, the CDR3 reads TGTGCCAGCAGTGAAGTGGGGCGGGATGAAGCTTTCTTT.

This rearrangement joins TRBV13 to TRBJ2-7; 7 bases match TRBD1. This CDR3 is built from 14 residues. The ends lost 5 bases at V and 4 bases at J; junction bases unmatched: 8. Germline V CDR1 and CDR2: PRHDT, FYEKMQ (reference sequence). The CDR3 nucleotides read TGTGCCAGCAGCCGGACAGGTAGAGATTACGAGCAGTACTTC. This sequence encodes CASSRTGRDYEQYF.

V gene TRBV6-5 combines with J gene TRBJ1-5, with TRBD1 matching 7 bases. CDR1 and CDR2 (germline): MNHEY, SVGAGI. The trim removed 6 bases at V and 11 bases at J, leaving 16 bases unmatched. The CDR3 runs to 15 residues. This CDR3 reads CASRAHGTDYWTQHF. Written as DNA, the CDR3 is TGTGCCAGCAGGGCACATGGGACAGACTATTGGACCCAGCATTTT.

The chain uses TRBV11-3 and TRBJ2-5; TRBD1 agrees at 9 bases. Germline CDR1 reads SGHNT; CDR2 reads YENEEA. Losses at the gene ends were 1 base for V and 4 bases for J; bases not matched to a gene: 4. The CDR3 is 15 residues long. The CDR3 DNA follows: TGTGCCAGCAGCTTAGGGGACAGGGAGCGAGAGACCCAGTACTTC. Translated, it gives CASSLGDRERETQYF.

This clone has only one observation. The CDR3, as DNA: TGCAGCGTAGAGGCCATAGAGCGGGCTGAAGCTTTCTTT. Translating it yields CSVEAIERAEAFF. The V and J genes are TRBV29-1 and TRBJ1-1; no clear D. Germline CDR1 SQVTM, CDR2 ANQGSEA. There are 13 residues in the CDR3. V shed 6 bases and J shed 6 bases, with 17 bases lying between them.

This rearrangement joins TRBV19 to TRBJ2-2; 7 bases are shared with TRBD2. CDR3 size: 13 residues. The J segment lost 3 bases and the V segment lost 10 bases, leaving 5 bases of the junction unmatched. Germline V gene lookup returns CDR1 LNHDA and CDR2 SQIVND (reference sequence). CDR3 in amino acids: CATSGVYTGELFF. CDR3 in DNA: TGTGCCACAAGCGGGGTCTACACCGGGGAGCTGTTTTTT.

The V gene is TRBV4-2, the J gene TRBJ1-1, with no clear D. This CDR3 comprises 13 residues. Between the trimmed V and J ends, which lost 2 bases and 5 bases, there was a span of 9 bases. Germline-derived CDR1 and CDR2 are LGHNA and YNFKEQ. CDR3 coding DNA: TGTGCCAGCAGCCAAATTCTAGAGACTGAAGCTTTCTTT. It specifies CASSQILETEAFF.

This chain joins TRBV19 and TRBJ2-3; no clear D. Germline CDR1 and CDR2: LNHDA and SQIVND (reference sequence). This CDR3 contains 12 residues. Trimming stripped 9 bases from V and 2 bases from J, with 9 bases between. DNA of the CDR3: TGTGCCAGACAAGAAGTCACAGATACGCAGTATTTT. Amino acids: CARQEVTDTQYF.

The chain carries TRBV28 and TRBJ2-1, with D possibly TRBD2 on 6 matching bases. The CDR3 sequence is 13 residues long. Trimming removed 8 bases from V and 3 bases from J, with 11 bases in between. Germline-derived CDR1 and CDR2 are MDHEN and SYDVKM. The CDR3 DNA reads TGTGCCAGCTCTCGGGGAGGCTACAATGAGCAGTTCTTC. This gives the protein CASSRGGYNEQFF.

The CDR3 sequence: CASSLPGGVADTQYF. The CDR3 DNA reads as TGTGCCAGCAGTCTCCCGGGGGGGGTTGCAGATACGCAGTATTTT. The V call is TRBV11-2, the J call TRBJ2-3, with 8 bases identical to TRBD2. The CDR3 consists of 15 residues. V lost 6 bases, J lost 4 bases, and 9 bases stayed unmatched. Germline V lookup: CDR1 SGHAT, CDR2 FQNNGV.

The chain is built from TRBV5-4 and TRBJ2-5; 7 bases line up with TRBD2. Germline values: CDR1 SGHNT, CDR2 YYREEE (reference sequence). V was clipped by 0 bases and J by 1 base; unmatched bases: 6. This CDR3 is built from 16 residues. CDR3: CASSLGGLGSQETQYF. The CDR3 coding sequence is TGTGCCAGCAGCTTGGGAGGACTAGGGAGCCAAGAGACCCAGTACTTC.

The genes are TRBV7-2 and TRBJ1-2; 8 bases line up with TRBD1. Looked up from germline, CDR1 is SGHTA and CDR2 is FQGNSA. The CDR3 has 18 amino acids. V lost 2 bases, J lost 2 bases, and 13 bases stayed unmatched. The DNA of the CDR3 is TGTGCCAGCAGCTTATCGGTGGGGGGCGGACAGGGAAACTATGGCTACACCTTC. Amino acids: CASSLSVGGGQGNYGYTF.

V usage is TRBV10-3 and J usage is TRBJ1-5; D gene ambiguous. V was trimmed by 10 bases and J by 3 bases, leaving 16 bases between them. This CDR3 has 14 residues. Germline V gives CDR1 ENHRY, CDR2 SYGVKD. This CDR3 reads CATAPSGNNQPQHF. CDR3 in DNA: TGTGCCACCGCACCCTCCGGGAACAATCAGCCCCAGCATTTT.

This chain links TRBV6-1 with TRBJ1-2; 10 bases are shared with TRBD1. In germline, CDR1 is MNHNS, CDR2 SASEGT. The V gene end was trimmed by 1 base and the J gene end by 8 bases; junction bases not matched to a gene: 4. This CDR3 has 14 amino acids. CDR3 loop: CASSEGTGGRGYTF. DNA for the CDR3: TGTGCCAGCAGTGAAGGGACAGGGGGGAGGGGCTACACCTTC.

The gene calls are TRBV6-2 or TRBV6-3 and TRBJ1-2; D may be TRBD1 (6 bases). The germline CDR1 and CDR2 sequences are MNHEY and SVGEGT. CDR3 length equals 14 residues. V shed 0 bases and J shed 8 bases, with 13 bases lying between them. The CDR3 bases are TGTGCCAGCAGTTACTCCACAGGGCTCCGGGGCTACACCTTC. It translates to CASSYSTGLRGYTF.

This chain links TRBV18 with TRBJ2-7, with 7 nucleotides matching TRBD1. This CDR3 spans 15 amino acids. CDR1 and CDR2 from the germline V gene are KGHSH and LQKENI. After removal of 2 bases from V and 5 bases from J, the junction contained 9 bases not matched to a gene. In DNA form, the CDR3 reads TGTGCCAGCTCACCAACGATTACAGGGGTCAACGAGCAGTACTTC. Its protein product is CASSPTITGVNEQYF. The full variable domain, its missing parts supplied by reference TRBV18 and TRBJ2-7, is NAGVMQNPRHLVRRRGQEARLRCSPMKGHSHVYWYRQLPEEGLKFMVYLQKENIIDESGMPKERFSAEFPKEGPSILRIQQVVRGDSAAYFCASSPTITGVNEQYFGPGTRLTVT.

This chain connects TRBV5-4 to TRBJ1-2, with TRBD1 as a possible D gene (6 bases). Germline loops: CDR1 SGHNT, CDR2 YYREEE (reference sequence). The CDR3 consists of 16 residues. Trimming removed 7 bases at V and 4 bases at J, with 23 bases between. The CDR3 here is CASGSVRAGDRYGYTF. The CDR3 region has the DNA TGTGCCAGCGGGTCTGTTCGGGCAGGGGATCGCTATGGCTACACCTTC.

This clone was observed once. J is TRBJ2-2 and V is TRBV18; D unresolved. Germline assignment: CDR1 KGHSH and CDR2 LQKENI. This CDR3 comprises 14 residues. V was trimmed by 3 bases and J by 7 bases, leaving 12 bases between them. This chain's CDR3 is CASSPQRPGGELFF. DNA for the CDR3: TGTGCCAGCTCACCCCAGCGTCCGGGCGGGGAGCTGTTTTTT.

The V and J genes are TRBV6-5 and TRBJ2-6; TRBD1 might be the D (5 bases). From germline, CDR1 is MNHEY and CDR2 SVGAGI. Trimming removed 4 bases from V and 0 bases from J, with 10 bases in between. This CDR3 is built from 16 residues. The CDR3: CASSSTGSSGANVLTF. The CDR3, as DNA: TGTGCCAGCAGTTCCACAGGTAGCTCTGGGGCCAACGTCCTGACTTTC.

The chain joins TRBV9 to TRBJ1-2; D gene ambiguous. The CDR3 totals 13 residues. The germline V and J ends were trimmed by 3 bases and 3 bases, with 9 bases remaining between them. The germline V gene has CDR1 SGDLS and CDR2 YYNGEE. CDR3 in amino acids: CASSATTDYGYTF. CDR3 in DNA: TGTGCCAGCAGCGCTACTACGGACTATGGCTACACCTTC.

The genes are TRBV28 and TRBJ1-2; D is possibly TRBD1 (6 bases). CDR3 length: 14 amino acids. Trimming took off 3 bases at V and 4 bases at J, with 12 bases between the two ends. In germline, CDR1 is MDHEN, CDR2 SYDVKM. This chain's CDR3 is CASSFSGVVYGYTF. CDR3 coding DNA: TGTGCCAGCAGTTTTTCAGGGGTTGTCTATGGCTACACCTTC.

The rearrangement uses TRBV13 and TRBJ2-7; 9 positions agree with TRBD1. V was clipped by 5 bases and J by 2 bases; unmatched bases: 4. CDR1 and CDR2 from the germline V gene are PRHDT and FYEKMQ (reference sequence). The CDR3 has 14 amino acids. The CDR3 DNA follows: TGTGCCAGCAGCACCCGACAGGGGGCCTACGAGCAGTACTTC. Protein: CASSTRQGAYEQYF.

This chain joins TRBV12-5 and TRBJ1-1; 8 bases align to TRBD1. The CDR3 has 14 residues. Trimming cost V 3 bases and J 4 bases; bases outside gene matches: 4. Germline V CDR1 and CDR2: LGHNT, FRNRAP. CDR3 sequence reads: CASGLTGGFTEAFF. In DNA form, the CDR3 reads TGTGCTAGTGGTTTAACAGGGGGATTCACTGAAGCTTTCTTT. The whole variable domain, filled in from reference TRBV12-5 and TRBJ1-1, reads DARVTQTPRHKVTEMGQEVTMRCQPILGHNTVFWYRQTMMQGLELLAYFRNRAPLDDSGMPKDRFSAEMPDATLATLKIQPSEPRDSAVYFCASGLTGGFTEAFFGQGTRLTVV.